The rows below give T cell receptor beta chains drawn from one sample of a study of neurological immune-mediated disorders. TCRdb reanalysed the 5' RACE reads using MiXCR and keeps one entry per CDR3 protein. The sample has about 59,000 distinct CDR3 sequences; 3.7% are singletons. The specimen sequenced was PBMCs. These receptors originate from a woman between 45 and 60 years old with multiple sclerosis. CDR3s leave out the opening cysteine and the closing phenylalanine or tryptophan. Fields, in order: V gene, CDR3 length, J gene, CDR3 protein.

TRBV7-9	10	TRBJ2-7	ASSLEGSEQY
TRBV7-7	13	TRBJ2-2	ASSSRTGGNGELF
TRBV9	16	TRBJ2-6	ASSVVPGGTSGANVLT
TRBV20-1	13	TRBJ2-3	SASQYPQGVDTQY
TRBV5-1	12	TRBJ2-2	ASSSTGNTGELF
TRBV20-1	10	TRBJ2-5	SARDEGETQY
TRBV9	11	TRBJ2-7	ASSARSSYEQY
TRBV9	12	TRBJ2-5	ASSVGRTKETQY
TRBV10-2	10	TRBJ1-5	ASSDFRQPQH
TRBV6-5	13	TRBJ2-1	ASSYERGLVNEQF
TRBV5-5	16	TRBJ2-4	ASSLTGPTSGRGNIQY
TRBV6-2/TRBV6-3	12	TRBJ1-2	ASSPGQGIGGYT
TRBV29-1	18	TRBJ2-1	SVVLLGDRVLSLMLNEQF
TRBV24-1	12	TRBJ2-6	ATSPSWGANVLT
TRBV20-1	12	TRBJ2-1	SASLAFSYNEQF
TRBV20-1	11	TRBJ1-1	SPETGRNTEAF
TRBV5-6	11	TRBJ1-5	ASSSGRRQPQH
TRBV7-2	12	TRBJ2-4	ASSLASGGDIQY
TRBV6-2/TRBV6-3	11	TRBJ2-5	ASRYPFQETQY
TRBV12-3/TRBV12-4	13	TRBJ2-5	ASSFGDAKWETQY
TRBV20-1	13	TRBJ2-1	SARLGGPTNNEQF
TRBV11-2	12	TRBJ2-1	ASSLDQGLNEQF
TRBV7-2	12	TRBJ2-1	ASSLFSGPSEQF
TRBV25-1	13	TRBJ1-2	ATRKGAPENYGYT
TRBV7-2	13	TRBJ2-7	ASSPSGVRGNEQY
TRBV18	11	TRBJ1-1	ASSPGQGTEAF
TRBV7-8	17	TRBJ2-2	ASSPTGLAGGGDTGELF
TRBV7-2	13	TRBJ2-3	ASSLRGQDTDTQY
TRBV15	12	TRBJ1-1	ATSKGTDGLKAF
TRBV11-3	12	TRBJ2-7	ASSLWNLSYEQY
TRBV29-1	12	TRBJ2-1	SVVNRPDYNEQF
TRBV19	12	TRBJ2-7	ASSTPRGVYEQY
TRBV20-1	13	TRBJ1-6	SATTVMEFGSPLH
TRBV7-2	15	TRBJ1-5	ASSLVYPTGSNQPQH
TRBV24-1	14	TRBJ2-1	ATSDPDGSSYNEQF
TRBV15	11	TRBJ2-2	ATSRQGTGELF
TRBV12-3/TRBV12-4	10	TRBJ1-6	ASSFSHSPLN
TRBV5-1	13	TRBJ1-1	ASSLQGARGTEAF
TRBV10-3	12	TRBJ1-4	AISEGGFGEKLF
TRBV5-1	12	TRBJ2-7	ASSFISGYYEQY
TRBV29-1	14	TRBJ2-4	SPNHLSRGRFRVQY
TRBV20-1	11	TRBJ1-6	SAAQGPDSPLH
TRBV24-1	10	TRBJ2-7	ATRDNSYEQY
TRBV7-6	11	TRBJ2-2	ASSLQEAGELF
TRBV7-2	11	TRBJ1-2	ASSHRDRGGYT
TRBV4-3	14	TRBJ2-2	ASSQVTGDGGGELF
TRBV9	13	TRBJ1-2	ASSPGTAANYGYT
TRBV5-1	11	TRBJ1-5	ASSLTGNQPQH
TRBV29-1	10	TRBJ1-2	SVRTGAGGYT
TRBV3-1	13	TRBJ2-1	ASSQDAGWDNEQF
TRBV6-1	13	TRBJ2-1	ASSASRRSYNEQF